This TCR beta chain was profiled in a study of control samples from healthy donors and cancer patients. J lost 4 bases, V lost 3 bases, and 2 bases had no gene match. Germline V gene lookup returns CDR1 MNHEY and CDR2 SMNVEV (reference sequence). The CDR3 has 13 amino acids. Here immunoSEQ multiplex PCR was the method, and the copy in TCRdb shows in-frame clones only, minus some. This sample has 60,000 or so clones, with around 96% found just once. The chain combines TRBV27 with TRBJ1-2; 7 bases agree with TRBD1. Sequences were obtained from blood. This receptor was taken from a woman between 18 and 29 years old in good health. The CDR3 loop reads CASSLTGFYGYTF. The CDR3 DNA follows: TGTGCCAGCAGTTTGACAGGGTTCTATGGCTACACCTTC.